A selection of T cell receptor beta chains follows, all from one sample in a study of blood T cell repertoires in COVID-19. Profiled with immunoSEQ multiplex PCR; TCRdb holds only in-frame clones, not every one. The sample contains 300,000 to 350,000 clones, 89% of which appear only once. Source material: PBMCs or T cells enriched from blood (not recorded which). These TCRs come from a woman between 25 and 40 years old who had recovered from COVID-19. Both conserved end residues are part of each CDR3. D genes are given only for firm matches. Only some rows state a clone size, as once, few, many or a class for expanded clones.

.	TRBV6-2/TRBV6-3	TRBD2	TRBJ2-7	TGTGCCAGCAGTTACTCGAGTCTAGCGGGGGCCCAGTACTTC	CASSYSSLAGAQYF
.	TRBV27	.	TRBJ2-5	TGTGCCAGTTACCCTTCGCGGAACTCCCTCGAGACCCAGTACTTC	CASYPSRNSLETQYF
.	TRBV11-2	.	TRBJ1-3	TGTGCCAGCAGCTCCCCTAGCGGGGGTAGCTCTGGAAACACCATATATTTT	CASSSPSGGSSGNTIYF
.	TRBV10-2	.	TRBJ1-4	TGCGCCAGCAGGGTGGCGGAACCTAATGAAAAACTGTTTTTT	CASRVAEPNEKLFF
.	TRBV11-2	TRBD1	TRBJ2-1	TGTGCCAGCAGCTTAGGAGGGGGACAGAGCAATGAGCAGTTCTTC	CASSLGGGQSNEQFF
.	TRBV3-1/TRBV3-2	TRBD2	TRBJ2-1	TGTGCCAGCAGCCAAGGACTAGCGGGAGGTAACAATGAGCAGTTCTTC	CASSQGLAGGNNEQFF
.	TRBV27	TRBD1	TRBJ2-3	TGTGCCAGCAGTCCCGGACAGGGGGGAACAGATACGCAGTATTTT	CASSPGQGGTDTQYF
.	TRBV5-4	TRBD2	TRBJ2-5	TGTGCCAGCAGCTTGGCCCTACTAGCGGGAAGACAAGAGACCCAGTACTTC	CASSLALLAGRQETQYF
.	TRBV7-9	.	TRBJ1-4	TGTGCCACCCAGATGAGGGGGACCACTAATGAAAAACTGTTTTTT	CATQMRGTTNEKLFF
.	TRBV19	.	TRBJ2-1	TGTGCCAGTAGTATGTGGGGACACCAGTACAATGAGCAGTTCTTC	CASSMWGHQYNEQFF
.	TRBV28	.	TRBJ2-5	TGTGCCAGCAGTTTCTGGGACAATCAAGAGACCCAGTACTTC	CASSFWDNQETQYF
.	TRBV18	.	TRBJ1-1	TGTGCCAGCTCACCACCCGGGGTCCTGAACACTGAAGCTTTCTTT	CASSPPGVLNTEAFF
.	TRBV5-1	TRBD2	TRBJ2-1	TGCGCCAGCAGACCTCTAAGCGGGGCCTCCTACAATGAGCAGTTCTTC	CASRPLSGASYNEQFF
.	TRBV9	.	TRBJ2-1	TGTGCCAGCAGCGCACCAACTCTAGCAGTTGGGCATAATAATGAGCAGTTCTTC	CASSAPTLAVGHNNEQFF
.	TRBV15	.	TRBJ1-3	TGTGCCACCAGCAGAGATCTAGTGACCCTAGGAAACACCATATATTTT	CATSRDLVTLGNTIYF
.	TRBV30	.	TRBJ1-5	TGTGCCTGGAGTGCAAACAGGGAGACCCTAAGCAATCAGCCCCAGCATTTT	CAWSANRETLSNQPQHF
.	TRBV7-2	.	TRBJ1-5	TGTGCCAGCAGCTTAGCGCTACTGGGGGCTGGGGAGCCCCAGCATTTT	CASSLALLGAGEPQHF
.	TRBV28	.	TRBJ2-5	TGTGCCAGCAGTCTAACATGGGGCGGGCCAACAGGGCAAGAGACCCAGTACTTC	CASSLTWGGPTGQETQYF
.	TRBV18	.	TRBJ2-6	TGTGCCAGCTCACCACAAGGGGTTGGGGCCAACGTCCTGACTTTC	CASSPQGVGANVLTF
.	TRBV7-2	.	TRBJ1-1	TGTGCCAGTCGCGGCTTCACTGAAGCTTTCTTT	CASRGFTEAFF
once	TRBV13	TRBD1	TRBJ1-1	TGTGCCAGCAGCCAGACAGGGTTGAACACTGAAGCTTTCTTT	CASSQTGLNTEAFF